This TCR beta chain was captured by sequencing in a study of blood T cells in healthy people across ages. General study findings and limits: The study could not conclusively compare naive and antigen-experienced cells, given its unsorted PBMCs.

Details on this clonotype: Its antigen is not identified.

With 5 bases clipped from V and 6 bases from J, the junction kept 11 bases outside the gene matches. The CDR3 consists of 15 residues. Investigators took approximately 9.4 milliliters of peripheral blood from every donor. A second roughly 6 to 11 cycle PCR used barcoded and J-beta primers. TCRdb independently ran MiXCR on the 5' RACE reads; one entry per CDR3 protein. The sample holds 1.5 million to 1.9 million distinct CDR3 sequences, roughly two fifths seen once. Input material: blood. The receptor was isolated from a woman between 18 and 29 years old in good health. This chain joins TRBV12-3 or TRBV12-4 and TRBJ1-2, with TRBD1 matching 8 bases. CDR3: CASSHRDRTVDGYTF. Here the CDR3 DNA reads TGTGCCAGCAGTCACCGGGACAGGACTGTAGATGGCTACACCTTC.